This TCR beta chain was identified in a study of blood T cell repertoires in COVID-19. About the study: Acute and convalescent COVID-19 specimens originated in the United States, Italy and Spain. PBMCs, B-cell-depleted T cells, or T cells were the source of the cDNA or gDNA that made up the material.

In the original analysis: Estimation of nucleated cell counts relied on the amplification of reference gene primers. Sequencing was performed with immunoSEQ multiplex PCR; in TCRdb, only in-frame clones are kept and a portion is missing. That table furnishes V, J and clone size, whereas the DNA furnished D and trimming. The data show 250,000 to 350,000 clones, about 90% seen once. The table lists this clone with a count of one. This may be a read error: a much more frequent sequence differs by one nucleotide. The identical CDR3 is also encoded by other nucleotide sequences in the sample. V lost 2 bases, J lost 6 bases, and 6 bases lay in between. The CDR3 loop spans 12 amino acids. Germline values: CDR1 MNHEY, CDR2 SVGAGI.

This clonotype was obtained from a woman aged 45-65 years who had recovered from COVID-19. Sequenced: peripheral blood. The J gene is TRBJ2-3, the V gene TRBV6-5; D perhaps matches TRBD1 (5 bases). CDR3 in DNA: TGTGCCAGCAGTTACAGGGGCGATACGCAGTATTTT. It is translated as CASSYRGDTQYF.